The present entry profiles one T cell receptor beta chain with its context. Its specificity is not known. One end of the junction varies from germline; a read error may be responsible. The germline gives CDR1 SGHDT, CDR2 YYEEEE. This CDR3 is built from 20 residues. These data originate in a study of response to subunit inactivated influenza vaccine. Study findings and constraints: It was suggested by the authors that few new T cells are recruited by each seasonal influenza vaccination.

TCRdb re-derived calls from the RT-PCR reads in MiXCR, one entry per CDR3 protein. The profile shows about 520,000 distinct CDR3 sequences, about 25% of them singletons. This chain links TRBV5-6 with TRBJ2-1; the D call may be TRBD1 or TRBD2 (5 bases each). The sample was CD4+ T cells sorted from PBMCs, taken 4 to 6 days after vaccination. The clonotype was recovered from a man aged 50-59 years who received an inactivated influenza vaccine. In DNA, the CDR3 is TGTGCCAGCAGCTTGGCGTCCATCGCAGGGAGTCCATTCCCCTACAATGTGCAGTTCTTC. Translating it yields CASSLASIAGSPFPYNVQFF.